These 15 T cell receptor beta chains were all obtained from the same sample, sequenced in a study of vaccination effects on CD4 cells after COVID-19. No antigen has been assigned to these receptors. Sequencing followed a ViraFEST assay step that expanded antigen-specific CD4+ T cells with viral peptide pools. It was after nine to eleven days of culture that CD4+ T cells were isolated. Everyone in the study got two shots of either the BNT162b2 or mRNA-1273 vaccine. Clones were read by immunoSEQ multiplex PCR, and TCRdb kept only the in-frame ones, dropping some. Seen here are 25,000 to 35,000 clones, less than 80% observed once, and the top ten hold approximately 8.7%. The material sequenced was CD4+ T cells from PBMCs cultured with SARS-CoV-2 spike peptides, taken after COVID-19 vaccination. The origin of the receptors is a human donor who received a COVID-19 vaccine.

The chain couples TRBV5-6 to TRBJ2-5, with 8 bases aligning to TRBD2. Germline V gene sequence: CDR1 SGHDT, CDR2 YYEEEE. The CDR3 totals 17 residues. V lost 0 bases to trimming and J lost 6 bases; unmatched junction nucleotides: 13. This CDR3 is CASSLDRVIGTRKTQYF. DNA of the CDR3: TGTGCCAGCAGCTTGGACAGGGTAATCGGGACTAGGAAGACCCAGTACTTC.

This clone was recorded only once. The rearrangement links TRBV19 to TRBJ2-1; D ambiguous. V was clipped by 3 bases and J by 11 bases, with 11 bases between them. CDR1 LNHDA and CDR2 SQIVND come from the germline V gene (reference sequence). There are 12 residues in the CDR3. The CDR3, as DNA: TGTGCCAGTAGTATCCCCGGGCTCCAGCAGTTCTTC. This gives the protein CASSIPGLQQFF. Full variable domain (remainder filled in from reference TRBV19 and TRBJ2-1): DGGITQSPKYLFRKEGQNVTLSCEQNLNHDAMYWYRQDPGQGLRLIYYSQIVNDFQKGDIAEGYSVSREKKESFPLTVTSAQKNPTAFYLCASSIPGLQQFFGPGTRLTVL.

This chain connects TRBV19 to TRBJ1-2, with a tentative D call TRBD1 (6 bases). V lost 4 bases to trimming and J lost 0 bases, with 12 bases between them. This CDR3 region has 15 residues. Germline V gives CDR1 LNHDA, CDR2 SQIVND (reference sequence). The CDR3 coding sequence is TGTGCCAGTAGTAGAGGACAGTTACCTAACTATGGCTACACCTTC. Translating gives CASSRGQLPNYGYTF.

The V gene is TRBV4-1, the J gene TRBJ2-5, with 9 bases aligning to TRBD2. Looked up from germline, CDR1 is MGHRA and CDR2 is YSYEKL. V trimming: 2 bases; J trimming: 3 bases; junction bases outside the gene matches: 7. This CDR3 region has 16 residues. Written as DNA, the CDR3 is TGCGCCAGCAGCCAAAGTCAGGCTAGCGGGGAAGAGACCCAGTACTTC. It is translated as CASSQSQASGEETQYF.

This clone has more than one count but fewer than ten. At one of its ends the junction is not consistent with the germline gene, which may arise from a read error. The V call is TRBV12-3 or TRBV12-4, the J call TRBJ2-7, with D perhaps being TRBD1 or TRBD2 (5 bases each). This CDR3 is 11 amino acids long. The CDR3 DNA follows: TGTGCCAGCAGCTCTCCGGGGCCTACAAAATTC. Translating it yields CASSSPGPTKF.

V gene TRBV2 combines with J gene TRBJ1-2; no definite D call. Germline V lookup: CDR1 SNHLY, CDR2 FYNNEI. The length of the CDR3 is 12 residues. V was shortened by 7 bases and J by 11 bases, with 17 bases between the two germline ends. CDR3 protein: CASTPGPSPYTF. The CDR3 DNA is TGTGCCAGCACCCCGGGCCCCAGTCCTTACACCTTC.

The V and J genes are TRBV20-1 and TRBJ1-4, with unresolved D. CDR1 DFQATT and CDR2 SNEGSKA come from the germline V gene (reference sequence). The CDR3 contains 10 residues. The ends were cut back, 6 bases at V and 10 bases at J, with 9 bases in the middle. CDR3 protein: CSAPGPKLFF. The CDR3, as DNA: TGCAGTGCCCCAGGCCCAAAACTGTTTTTT.

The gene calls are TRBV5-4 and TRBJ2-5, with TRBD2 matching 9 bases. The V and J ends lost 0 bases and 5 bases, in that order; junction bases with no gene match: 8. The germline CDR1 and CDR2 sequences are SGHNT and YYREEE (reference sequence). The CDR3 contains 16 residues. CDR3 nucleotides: TGTGCCAGCAGCTTGGGGTCTTCAAGCGGGGGGGAGACCCAGTACTTC. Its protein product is CASSLGSSSGGETQYF.

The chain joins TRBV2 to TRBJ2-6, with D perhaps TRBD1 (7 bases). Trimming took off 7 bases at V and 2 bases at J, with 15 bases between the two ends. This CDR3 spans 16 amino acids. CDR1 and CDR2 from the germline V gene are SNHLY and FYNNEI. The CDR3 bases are TGTGCCAGCAAGGAGGGGGCAAGGGCTGGGGCCAACGTCCTGACTTTC. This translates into CASKEGARAGANVLTF.

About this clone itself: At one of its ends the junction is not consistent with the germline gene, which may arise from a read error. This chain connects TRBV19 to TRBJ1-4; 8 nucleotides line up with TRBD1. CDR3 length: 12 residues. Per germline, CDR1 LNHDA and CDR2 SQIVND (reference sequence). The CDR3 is CASSGDRTSLEF. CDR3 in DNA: TGTGCCAGTAGTGGGGACAGGACTTCTCTGGAATTT.

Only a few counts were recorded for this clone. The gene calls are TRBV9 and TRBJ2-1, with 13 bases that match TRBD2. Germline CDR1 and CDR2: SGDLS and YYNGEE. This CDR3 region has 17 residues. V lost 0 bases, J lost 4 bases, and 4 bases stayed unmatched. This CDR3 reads CASSVATSGRGYNEQFF. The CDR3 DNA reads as TGTGCCAGCAGCGTAGCTACTAGCGGGAGGGGGTACAATGAGCAGTTCTTC.

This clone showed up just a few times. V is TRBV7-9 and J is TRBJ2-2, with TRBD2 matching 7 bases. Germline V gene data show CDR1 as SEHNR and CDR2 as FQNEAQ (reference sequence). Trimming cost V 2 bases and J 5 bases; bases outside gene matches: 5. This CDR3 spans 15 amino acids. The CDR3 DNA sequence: TGTGCCAGCAGCTTATTTAGGGAGGGGACCGGGGAGCTGTTTTTT. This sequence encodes CASSLFREGTGELFF.

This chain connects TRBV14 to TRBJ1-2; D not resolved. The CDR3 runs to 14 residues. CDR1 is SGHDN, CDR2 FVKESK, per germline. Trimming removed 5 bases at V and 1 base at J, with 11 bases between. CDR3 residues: CASSLHTSNYGYTF. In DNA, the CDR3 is TGTGCCAGCAGCTTACATACGAGTAACTATGGCTACACCTTC.

CDR3 coding DNA: TGCAGCGCTACGGGACAGGGAAACACTGAAGCTTTCTTT. This sequence encodes CSATGQGNTEAFF. V is TRBV29-1 and J is TRBJ1-1; TRBD1 aligns across 9 bases. V shed 7 bases, J shed 2 bases, and the junction held 5 bases outside the gene matches. CDR1 SQVTM and CDR2 ANQGSEA come from the germline V gene. The CDR3 totals 13 residues.

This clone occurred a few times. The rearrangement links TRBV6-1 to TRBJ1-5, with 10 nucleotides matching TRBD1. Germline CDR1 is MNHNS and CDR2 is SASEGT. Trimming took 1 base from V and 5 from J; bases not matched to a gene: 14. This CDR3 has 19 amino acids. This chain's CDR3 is CASSEEAGQGRRGDQPQHF. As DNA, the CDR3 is TGTGCCAGCAGTGAAGAGGCGGGACAGGGGCGGAGGGGAGATCAGCCCCAGCATTTT.